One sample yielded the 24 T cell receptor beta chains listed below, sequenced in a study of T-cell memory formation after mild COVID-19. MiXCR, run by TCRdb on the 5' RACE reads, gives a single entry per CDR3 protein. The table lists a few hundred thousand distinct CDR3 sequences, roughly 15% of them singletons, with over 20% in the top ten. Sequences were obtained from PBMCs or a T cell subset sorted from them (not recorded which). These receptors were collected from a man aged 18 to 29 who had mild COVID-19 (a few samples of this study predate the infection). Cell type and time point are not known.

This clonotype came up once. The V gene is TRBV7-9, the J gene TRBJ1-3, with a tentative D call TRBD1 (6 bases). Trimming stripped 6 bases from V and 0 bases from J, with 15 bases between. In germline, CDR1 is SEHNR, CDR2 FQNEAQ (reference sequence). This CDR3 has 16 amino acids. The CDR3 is CASRRDISSSGNTIYF. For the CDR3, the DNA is TGTGCCAGCAGACGGGACATAAGTTCCTCTGGAAACACCATATATTTT.

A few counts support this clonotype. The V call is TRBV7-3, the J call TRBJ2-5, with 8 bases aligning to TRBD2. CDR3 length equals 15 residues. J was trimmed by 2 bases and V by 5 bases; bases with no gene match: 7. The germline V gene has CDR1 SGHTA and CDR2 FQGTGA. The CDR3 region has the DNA TGTGCCAGCAGCCCGATAGCGGGGAGACAAGAGACCCAGTACTTC. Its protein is CASSPIAGRQETQYF.

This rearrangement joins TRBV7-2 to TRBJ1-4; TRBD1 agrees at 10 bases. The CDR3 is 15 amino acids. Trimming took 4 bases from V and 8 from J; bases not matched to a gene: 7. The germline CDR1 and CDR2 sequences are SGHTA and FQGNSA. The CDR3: CASSYVGTGEEKLFF. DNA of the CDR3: TGTGCCAGCAGCTATGTTGGGACAGGGGAAGAAAAACTGTTTTTT.

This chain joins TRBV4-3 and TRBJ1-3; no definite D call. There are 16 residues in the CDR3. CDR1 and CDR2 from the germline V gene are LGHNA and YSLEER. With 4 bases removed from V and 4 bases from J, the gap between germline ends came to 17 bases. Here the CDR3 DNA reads TGCGCCAGCAGCCGAACCGTAGCCGTCAGGGGAAACACCATATATTTT. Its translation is CASSRTVAVRGNTIYF.

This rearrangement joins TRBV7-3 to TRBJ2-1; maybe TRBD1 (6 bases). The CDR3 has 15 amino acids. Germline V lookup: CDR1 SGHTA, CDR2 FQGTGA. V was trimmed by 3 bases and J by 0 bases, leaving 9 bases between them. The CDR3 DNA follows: TGTGCCAGCAGCTTCCAGGGGAGCTCCTACAATGAGCAGTTCTTC. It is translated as CASSFQGSSYNEQFF.

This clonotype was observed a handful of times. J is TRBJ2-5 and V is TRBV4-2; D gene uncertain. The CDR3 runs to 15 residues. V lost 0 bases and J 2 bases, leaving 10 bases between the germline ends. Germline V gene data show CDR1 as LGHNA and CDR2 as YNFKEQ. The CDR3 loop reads CASSQDELRQETQYF. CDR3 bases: TGTGCCAGCAGCCAAGATGAACTGCGGCAAGAGACCCAGTACTTC.

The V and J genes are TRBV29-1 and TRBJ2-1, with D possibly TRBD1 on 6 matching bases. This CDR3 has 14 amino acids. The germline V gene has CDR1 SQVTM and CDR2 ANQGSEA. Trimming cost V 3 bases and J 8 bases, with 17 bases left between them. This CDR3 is CSVDMGALTDEQFF. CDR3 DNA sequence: TGCAGCGTTGATATGGGGGCCCTGACTGATGAGCAGTTCTTC.

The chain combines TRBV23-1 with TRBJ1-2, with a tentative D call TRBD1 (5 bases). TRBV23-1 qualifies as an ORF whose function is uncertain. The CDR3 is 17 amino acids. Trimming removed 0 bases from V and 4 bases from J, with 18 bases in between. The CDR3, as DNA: TGCGCCAGCAGTCAATCTCAGCTAGCAGGGTGGGCCTATGGCTACACCTTC. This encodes CASSQSQLAGWAYGYTF.

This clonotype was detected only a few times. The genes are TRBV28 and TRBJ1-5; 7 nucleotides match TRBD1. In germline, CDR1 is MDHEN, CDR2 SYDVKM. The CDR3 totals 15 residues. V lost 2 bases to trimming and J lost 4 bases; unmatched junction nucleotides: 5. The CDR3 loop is CASSLRQGVNQPQHF. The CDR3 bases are TGTGCCAGCAGTTTACGGCAGGGGGTGAATCAGCCCCAGCATTTT. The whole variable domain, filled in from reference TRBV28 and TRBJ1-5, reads DVKVTQSSRYLVKRTGEKVFLECVQDMDHENMFWYRQDPGLGLRLIYFSYDVKMKEKGDIPEGYSVSREKKERFSLILESASTNQTSMYLCASSLRQGVNQPQHFGDGTRLSIL.

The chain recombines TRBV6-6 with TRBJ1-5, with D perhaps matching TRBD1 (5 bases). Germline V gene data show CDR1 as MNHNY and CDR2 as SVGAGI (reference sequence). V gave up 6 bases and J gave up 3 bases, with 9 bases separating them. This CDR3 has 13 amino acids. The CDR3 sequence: CASRQGDNQPQHF. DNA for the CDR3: TGTGCCAGCAGGCAGGGCGACAATCAGCCCCAGCATTTT.

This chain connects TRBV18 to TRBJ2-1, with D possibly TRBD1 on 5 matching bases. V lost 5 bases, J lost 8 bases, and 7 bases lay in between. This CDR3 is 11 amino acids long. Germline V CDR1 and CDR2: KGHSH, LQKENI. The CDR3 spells CASSYRHEQFF. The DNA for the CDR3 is TGTGCCAGCTCATACAGGCATGAGCAGTTCTTC.

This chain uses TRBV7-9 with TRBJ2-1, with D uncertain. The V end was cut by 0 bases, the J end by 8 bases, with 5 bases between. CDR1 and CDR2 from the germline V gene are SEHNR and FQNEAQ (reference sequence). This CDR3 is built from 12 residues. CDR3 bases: TGTGCCAGCAGCTTAGCCCAGGATGAGCAGTTCTTC. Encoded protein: CASSLAQDEQFF.

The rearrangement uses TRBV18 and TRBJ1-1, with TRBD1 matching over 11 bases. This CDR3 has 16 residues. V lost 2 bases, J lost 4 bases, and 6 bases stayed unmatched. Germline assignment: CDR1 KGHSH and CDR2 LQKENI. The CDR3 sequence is CASSPISGTGGTEAFF. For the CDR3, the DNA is TGTGCCAGCTCACCAATTTCCGGGACAGGGGGCACTGAAGCTTTCTTT.

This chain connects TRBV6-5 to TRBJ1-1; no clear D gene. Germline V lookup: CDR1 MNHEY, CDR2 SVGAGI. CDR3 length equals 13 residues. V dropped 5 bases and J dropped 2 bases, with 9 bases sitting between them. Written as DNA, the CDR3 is TGTGCCAGCAGTCCCTCGGACAACACTGAAGCTTTCTTT. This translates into CASSPSDNTEAFF.

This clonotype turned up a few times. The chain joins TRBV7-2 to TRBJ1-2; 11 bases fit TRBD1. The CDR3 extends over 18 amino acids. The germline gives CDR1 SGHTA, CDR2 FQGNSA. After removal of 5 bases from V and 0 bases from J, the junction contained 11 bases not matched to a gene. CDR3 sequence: CASSLGRTGGSANYGYTF. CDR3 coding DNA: TGTGCCAGCAGCCTCGGTAGGACAGGGGGCTCAGCTAACTATGGCTACACCTTC.

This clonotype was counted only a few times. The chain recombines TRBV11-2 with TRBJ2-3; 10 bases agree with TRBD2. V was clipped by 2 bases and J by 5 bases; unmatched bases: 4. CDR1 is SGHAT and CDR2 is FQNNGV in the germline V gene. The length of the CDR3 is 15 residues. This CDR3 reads CASSLQRGGKDTQYF. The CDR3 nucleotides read TGTGCCAGCAGCTTACAGCGGGGGGGCAAAGATACGCAGTATTTT.

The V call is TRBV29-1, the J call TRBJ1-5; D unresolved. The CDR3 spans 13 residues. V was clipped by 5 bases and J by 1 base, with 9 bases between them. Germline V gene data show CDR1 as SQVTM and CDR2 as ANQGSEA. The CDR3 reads CSVQVTSNQPQHF. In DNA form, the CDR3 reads TGCAGCGTTCAAGTGACAAGCAATCAGCCCCAGCATTTT.

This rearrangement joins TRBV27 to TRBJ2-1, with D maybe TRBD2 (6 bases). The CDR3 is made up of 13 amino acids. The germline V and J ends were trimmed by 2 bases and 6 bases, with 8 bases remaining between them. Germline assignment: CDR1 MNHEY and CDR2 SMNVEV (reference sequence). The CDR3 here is CASSLVLANEQFF. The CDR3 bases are TGTGCCAGCAGTTTAGTACTAGCCAATGAGCAGTTCTTC.

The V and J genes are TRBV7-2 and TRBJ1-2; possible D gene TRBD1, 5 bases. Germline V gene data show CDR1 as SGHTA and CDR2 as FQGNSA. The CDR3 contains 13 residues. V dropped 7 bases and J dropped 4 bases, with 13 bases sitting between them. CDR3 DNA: TGTGCCAGCACCCCGGGGGTGGGCTATGGCTACACCTTC. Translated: CASTPGVGYGYTF.

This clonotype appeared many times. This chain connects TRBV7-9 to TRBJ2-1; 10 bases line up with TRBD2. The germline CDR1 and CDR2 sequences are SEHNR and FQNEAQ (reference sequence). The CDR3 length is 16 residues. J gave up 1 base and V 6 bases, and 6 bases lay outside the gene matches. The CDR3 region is CASRRAGGESYNEQFF. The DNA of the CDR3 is TGTGCCAGCAGAAGAGCGGGGGGGGAGTCCTACAATGAGCAGTTCTTC.

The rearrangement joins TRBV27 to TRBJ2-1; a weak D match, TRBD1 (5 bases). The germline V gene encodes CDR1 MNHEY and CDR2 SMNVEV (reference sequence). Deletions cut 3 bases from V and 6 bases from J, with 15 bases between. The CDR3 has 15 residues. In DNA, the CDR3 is TGTGCCAGCAGTTTCAGGGTTGGGCTACGCAATGAGCAGTTCTTC. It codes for CASSFRVGLRNEQFF.

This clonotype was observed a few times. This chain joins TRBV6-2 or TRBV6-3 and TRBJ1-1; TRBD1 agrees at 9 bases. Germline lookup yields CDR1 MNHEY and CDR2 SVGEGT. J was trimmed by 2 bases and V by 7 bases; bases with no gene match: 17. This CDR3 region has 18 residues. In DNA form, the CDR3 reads TGTGCCAGCAACACTAATCCACAGGGGGCCATCCACAACACTGAAGCTTTCTTT. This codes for CASNTNPQGAIHNTEAFF.

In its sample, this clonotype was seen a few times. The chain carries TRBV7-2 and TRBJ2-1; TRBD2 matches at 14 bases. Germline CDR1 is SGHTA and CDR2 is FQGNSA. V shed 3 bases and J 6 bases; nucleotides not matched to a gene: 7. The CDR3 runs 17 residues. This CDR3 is CASSFRLAGGISNEQFF. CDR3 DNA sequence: TGTGCCAGCAGCTTTAGACTAGCGGGGGGGATTTCCAATGAGCAGTTCTTC.

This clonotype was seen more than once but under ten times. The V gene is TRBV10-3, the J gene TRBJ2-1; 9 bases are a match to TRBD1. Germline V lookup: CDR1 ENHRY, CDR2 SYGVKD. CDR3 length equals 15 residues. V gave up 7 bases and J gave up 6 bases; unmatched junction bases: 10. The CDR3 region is CAIMEGTGRFNEQFF. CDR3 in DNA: TGTGCCATCATGGAGGGGACAGGGAGATTCAATGAGCAGTTCTTC.